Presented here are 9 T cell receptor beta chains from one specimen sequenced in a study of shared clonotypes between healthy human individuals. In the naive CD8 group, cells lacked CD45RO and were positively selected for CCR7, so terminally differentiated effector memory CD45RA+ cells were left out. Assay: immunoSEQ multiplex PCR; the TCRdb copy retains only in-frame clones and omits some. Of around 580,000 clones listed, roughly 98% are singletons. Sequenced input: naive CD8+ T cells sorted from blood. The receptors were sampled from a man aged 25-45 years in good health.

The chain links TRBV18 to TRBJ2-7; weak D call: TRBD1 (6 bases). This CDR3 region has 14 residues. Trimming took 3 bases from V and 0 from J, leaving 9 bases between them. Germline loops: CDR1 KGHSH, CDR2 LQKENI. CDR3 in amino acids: CASSPDRASYEQYF. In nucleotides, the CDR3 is TGTGCCAGCTCACCGGACAGAGCCTCCTACGAGCAGTACTTC.

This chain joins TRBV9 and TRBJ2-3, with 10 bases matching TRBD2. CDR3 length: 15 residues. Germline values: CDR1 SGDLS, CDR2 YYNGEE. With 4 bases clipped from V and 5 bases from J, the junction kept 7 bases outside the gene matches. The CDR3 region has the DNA TGTGCCAGCAGCATTGGGACTAGCGTGGGAGATACGCAGTATTTT. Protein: CASSIGTSVGDTQYF.

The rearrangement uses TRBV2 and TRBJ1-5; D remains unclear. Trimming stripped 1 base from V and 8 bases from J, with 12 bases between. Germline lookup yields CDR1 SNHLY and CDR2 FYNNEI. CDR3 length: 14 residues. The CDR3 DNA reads TGTGCCAGCAGTGAAGGTTCGGGTGTCGAGCCCCAGCATTTT. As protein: CASSEGSGVEPQHF.

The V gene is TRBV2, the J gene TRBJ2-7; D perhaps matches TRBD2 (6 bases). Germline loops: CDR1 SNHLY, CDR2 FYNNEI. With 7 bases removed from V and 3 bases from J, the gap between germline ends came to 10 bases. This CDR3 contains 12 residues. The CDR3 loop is CASKGGIYEQYF. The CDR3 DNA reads TGTGCCAGCAAGGGCGGGATCTACGAGCAGTACTTC.

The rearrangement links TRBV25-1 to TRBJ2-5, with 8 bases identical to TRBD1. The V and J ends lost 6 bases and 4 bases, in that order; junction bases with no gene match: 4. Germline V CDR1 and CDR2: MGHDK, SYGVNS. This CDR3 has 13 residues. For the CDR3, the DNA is TGTGCCAGCAGGGACAGGGTCTCAGAGACCCAGTACTTC. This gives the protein CASRDRVSETQYF.

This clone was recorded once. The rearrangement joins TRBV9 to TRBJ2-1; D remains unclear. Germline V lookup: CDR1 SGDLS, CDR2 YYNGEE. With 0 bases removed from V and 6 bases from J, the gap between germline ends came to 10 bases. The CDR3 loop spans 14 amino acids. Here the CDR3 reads CASSVEAGSNEQFF. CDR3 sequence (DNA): TGTGCCAGCAGCGTAGAGGCCGGTAGCAATGAGCAGTTCTTC.

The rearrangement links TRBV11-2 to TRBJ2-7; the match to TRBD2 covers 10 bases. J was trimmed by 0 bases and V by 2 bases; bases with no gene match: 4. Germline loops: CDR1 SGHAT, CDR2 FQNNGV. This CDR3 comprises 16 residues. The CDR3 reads CASSLFPSGSSYEQYF. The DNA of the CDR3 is TGTGCCAGCAGCTTATTTCCTAGCGGGAGCTCCTACGAGCAGTACTTC.

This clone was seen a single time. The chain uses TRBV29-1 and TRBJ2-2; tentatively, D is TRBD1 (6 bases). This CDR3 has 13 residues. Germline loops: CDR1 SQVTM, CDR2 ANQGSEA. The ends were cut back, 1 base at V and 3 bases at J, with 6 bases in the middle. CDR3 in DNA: TGCAGCGTTGAAGCAGGGGACACCGGGGAGCTGTTTTTT. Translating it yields CSVEAGDTGELFF.

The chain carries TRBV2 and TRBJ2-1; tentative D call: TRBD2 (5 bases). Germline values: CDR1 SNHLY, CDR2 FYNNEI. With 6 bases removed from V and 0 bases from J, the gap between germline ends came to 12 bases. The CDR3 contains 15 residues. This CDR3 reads CASREDESSYNEQFF. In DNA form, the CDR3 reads TGTGCCAGCAGGGAGGACGAGAGCTCCTACAATGAGCAGTTCTTC.